This TCR beta chain was identified during a study of T cells in Graves' hyperthyroidism and ophthalmopathy. This clonotype was observed at least ten times. Germline CDR1 is MNHNS and CDR2 is SASEGT. With 5 bases removed from V and 4 bases from J, the gap between germline ends came to 12 bases. The CDR3 has 14 residues. The study left out patients who had uncontrolled infection, other autoimmune disease, pregnancy or lactation. Thyroid ultrasound, orbital computed tomography, clinical symptoms, and serum thyroxine and TRAb underpinned diagnoses. There were TCR beta CDR3 regions amplified from RNA transcripts. HTBI primers were the set used in a first-round RT-PCR of the TCR CDR3. TCRdb redid the calling of the multiplex PCR reads with MiXCR, one entry per CDR3 protein. The sample records about 410,000 distinct CDR3 sequences, about 14% being singletons.

V is TRBV6-1 and J is TRBJ1-5; D uncertain. Sequencing was done on a sample of blood. This receptor was obtained from a woman aged 30 to 39 with Graves' ophthalmopathy. The CDR3 region is CASSYPDTNQPQHF. CDR3 nucleotides: TGTGCCAGCAGTTACCCCGACACGAATCAGCCCCAGCATTTT.